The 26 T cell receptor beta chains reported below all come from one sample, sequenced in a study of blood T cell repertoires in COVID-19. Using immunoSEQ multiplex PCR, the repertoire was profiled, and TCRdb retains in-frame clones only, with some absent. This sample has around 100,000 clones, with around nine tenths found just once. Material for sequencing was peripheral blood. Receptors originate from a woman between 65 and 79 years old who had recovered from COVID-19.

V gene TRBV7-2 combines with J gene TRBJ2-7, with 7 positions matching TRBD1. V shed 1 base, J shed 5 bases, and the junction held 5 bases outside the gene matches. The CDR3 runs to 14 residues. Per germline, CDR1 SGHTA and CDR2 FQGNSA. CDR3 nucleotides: TGTGCCAGCAGCTTAGACAGGGGAAAGGACGAGCAGTACTTC. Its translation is CASSLDRGKDEQYF. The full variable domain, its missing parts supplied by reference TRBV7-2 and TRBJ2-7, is GAGVSQSPSNKVTEKGKDVELRCDPISGHTALYWYRQSLGQGLEFLIYFQGNSAPDKSGLPSDRFSAERTGGSVSTLTIQRTQQEDSAVYLCASSLDRGKDEQYFGPGTRLTVT.

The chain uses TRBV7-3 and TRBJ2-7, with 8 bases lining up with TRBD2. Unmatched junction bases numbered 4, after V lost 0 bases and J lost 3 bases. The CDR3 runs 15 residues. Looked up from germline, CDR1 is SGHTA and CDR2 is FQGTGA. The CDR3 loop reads CASSLTAGTSYEQYF. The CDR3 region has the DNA TGTGCCAGCAGCTTAACCGCCGGGACTAGCTACGAGCAGTACTTC.

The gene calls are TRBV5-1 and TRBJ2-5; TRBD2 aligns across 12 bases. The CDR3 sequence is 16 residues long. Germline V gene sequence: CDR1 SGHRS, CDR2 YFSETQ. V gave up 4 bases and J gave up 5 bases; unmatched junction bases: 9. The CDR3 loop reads CASSRQPGTSGETQYF. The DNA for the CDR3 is TGCGCCAGCAGCCGACAACCCGGGACTAGCGGGGAGACCCAGTACTTC.

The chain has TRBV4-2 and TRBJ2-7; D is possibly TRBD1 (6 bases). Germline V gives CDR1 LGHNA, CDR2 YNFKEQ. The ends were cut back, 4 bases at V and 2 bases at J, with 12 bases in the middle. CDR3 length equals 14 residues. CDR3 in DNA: TGTGCCAGCAGCCCGGACAGTTCCGCCTACGAGCAGTACTTC. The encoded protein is CASSPDSSAYEQYF.

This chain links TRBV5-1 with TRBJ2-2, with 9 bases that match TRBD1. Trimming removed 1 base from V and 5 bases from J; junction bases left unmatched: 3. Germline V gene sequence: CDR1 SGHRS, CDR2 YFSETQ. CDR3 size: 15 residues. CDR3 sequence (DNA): TGCGCCAGCAGCTTGAACAGGGGGCAGACCGGGGAGCTGTTTTTT. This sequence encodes CASSLNRGQTGELFF.

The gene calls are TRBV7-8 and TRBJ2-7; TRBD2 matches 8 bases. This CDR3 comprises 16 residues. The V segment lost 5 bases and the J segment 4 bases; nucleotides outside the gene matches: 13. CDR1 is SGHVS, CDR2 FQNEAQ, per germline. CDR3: CASSLSSSGTGYEQYF. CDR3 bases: TGTGCCAGCAGCCTTAGTAGTAGCGGGACGGGTTACGAGCAGTACTTC.

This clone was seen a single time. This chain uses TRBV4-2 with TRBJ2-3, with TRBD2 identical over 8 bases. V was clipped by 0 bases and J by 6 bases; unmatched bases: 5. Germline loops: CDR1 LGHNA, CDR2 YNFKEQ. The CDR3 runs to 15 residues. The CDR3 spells CASSQEGLETDTQYF. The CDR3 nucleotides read TGTGCCAGCAGCCAAGAGGGACTAGAGACGGATACGCAGTATTTT.

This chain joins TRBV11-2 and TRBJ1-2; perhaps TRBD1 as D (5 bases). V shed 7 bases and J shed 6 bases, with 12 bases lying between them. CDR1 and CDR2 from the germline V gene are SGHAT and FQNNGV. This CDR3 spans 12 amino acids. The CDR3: CASILGANGYTF. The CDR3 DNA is TGTGCCAGCATACTTGGGGCGAATGGCTACACCTTC.

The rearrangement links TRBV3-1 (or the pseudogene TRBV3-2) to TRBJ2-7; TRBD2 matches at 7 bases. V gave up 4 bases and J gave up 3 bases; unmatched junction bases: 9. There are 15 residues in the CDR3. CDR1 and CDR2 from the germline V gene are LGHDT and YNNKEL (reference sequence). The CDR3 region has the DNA TGTGCCAGCAGCCCAACCGCCGCTAGCGGCTACGAGCAGTACTTC. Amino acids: CASSPTAASGYEQYF.

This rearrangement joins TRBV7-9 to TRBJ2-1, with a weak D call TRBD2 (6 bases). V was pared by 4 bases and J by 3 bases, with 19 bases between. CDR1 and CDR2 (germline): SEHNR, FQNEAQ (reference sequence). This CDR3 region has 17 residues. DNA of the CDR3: TGTGCCAGCAGCTCGCCGGGGGATAGCCGTGACTACAATGAGCAGTTCTTC. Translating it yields CASSSPGDSRDYNEQFF.

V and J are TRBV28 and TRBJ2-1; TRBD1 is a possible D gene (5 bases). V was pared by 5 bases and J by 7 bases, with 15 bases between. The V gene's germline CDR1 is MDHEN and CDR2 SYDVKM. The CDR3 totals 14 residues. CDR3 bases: TGTGCCAGCAGTGCAAGGGGCCCACAAAATGAGCAGTTCTTC. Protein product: CASSARGPQNEQFF.

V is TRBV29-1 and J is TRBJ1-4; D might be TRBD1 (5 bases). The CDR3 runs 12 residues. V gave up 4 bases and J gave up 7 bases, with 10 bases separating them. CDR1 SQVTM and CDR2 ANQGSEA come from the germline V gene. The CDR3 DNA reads TGCAGCGTTGGGAGGGGTGGTGAAAAACTGTTTTTT. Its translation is CSVGRGGEKLFF.

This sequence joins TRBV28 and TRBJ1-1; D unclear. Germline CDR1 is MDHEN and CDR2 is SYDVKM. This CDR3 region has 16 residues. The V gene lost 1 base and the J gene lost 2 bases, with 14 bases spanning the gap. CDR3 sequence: CASSLLDLSANTEAFF. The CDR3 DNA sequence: TGTGCCAGCAGTTTATTAGACCTCAGCGCCAACACTGAAGCTTTCTTT.

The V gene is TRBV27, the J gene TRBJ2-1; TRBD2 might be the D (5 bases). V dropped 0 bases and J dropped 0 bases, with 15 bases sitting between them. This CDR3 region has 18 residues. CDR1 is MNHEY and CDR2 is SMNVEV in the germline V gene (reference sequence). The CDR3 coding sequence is TGTGCCAGCAGTTTATCCGTTCCTGCGGGTAGCTCCTACAATGAGCAGTTCTTC. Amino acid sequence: CASSLSVPAGSSYNEQFF.

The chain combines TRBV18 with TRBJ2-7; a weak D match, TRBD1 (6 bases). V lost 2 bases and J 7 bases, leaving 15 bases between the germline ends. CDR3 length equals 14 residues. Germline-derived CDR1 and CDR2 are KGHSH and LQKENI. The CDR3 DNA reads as TGTGCCAGCTCACCAGGGTCAGGGGAAAGGGAGCAGTACTTC. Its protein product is CASSPGSGEREQYF.

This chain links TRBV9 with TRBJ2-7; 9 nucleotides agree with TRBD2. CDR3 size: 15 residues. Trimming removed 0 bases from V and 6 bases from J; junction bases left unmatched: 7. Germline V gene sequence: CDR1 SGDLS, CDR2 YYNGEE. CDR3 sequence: CASSVGVAGDGEQYF. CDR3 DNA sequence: TGTGCCAGCAGCGTAGGGGTAGCGGGAGACGGCGAGCAGTACTTC. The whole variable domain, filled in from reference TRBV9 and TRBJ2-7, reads DSGVTQTPKHLITATGQRVTLRCSPRSGDLSVYWYQQSLDQGLQFLIQYYNGEERAKGNILERFSAQQFPDLHSELNLSSLELGDSALYFCASSVGVAGDGEQYFGPGTRLTVT.

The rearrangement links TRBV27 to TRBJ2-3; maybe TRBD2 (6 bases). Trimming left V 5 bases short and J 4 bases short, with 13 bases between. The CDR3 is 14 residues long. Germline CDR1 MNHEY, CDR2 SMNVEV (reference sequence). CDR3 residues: CASSPRLDSDTQYF. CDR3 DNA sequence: TGTGCCAGCAGTCCCCGACTAGACTCAGATACGCAGTATTTT.

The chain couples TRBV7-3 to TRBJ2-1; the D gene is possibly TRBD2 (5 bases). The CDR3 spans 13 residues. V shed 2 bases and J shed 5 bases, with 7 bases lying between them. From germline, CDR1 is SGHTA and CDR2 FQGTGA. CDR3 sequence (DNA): TGTGCCAGCAGCTTATCGCGGGACAATGAGCAGTTCTTC. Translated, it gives CASSLSRDNEQFF.

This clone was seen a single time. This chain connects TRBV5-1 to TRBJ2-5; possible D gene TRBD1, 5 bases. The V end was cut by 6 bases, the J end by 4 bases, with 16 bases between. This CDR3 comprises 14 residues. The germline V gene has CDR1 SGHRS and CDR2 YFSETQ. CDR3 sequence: CASTLMPQGETQYF. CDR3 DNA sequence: TGCGCCAGCACTTTAATGCCCCAGGGAGAGACCCAGTACTTC.

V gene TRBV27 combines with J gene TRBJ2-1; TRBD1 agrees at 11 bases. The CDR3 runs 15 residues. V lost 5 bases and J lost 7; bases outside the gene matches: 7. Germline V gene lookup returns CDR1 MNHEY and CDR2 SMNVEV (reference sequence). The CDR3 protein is CASSPGTGGRNEQFF. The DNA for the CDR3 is TGTGCCAGCAGTCCCGGGACAGGGGGGAGGAATGAGCAGTTCTTC.

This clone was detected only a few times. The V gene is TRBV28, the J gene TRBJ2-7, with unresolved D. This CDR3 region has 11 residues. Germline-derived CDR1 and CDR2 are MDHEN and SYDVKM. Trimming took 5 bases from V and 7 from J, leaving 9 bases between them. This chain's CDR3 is CASSPRWEQYF. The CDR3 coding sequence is TGTGCCAGCAGTCCCCGGTGGGAGCAGTACTTC.

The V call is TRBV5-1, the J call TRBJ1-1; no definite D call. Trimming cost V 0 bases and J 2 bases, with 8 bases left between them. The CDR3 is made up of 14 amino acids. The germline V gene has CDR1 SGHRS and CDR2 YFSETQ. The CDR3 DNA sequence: TGCGCCAGCAGCTTGGGGCCGCTCAACACTGAAGCTTTCTTT. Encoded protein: CASSLGPLNTEAFF.

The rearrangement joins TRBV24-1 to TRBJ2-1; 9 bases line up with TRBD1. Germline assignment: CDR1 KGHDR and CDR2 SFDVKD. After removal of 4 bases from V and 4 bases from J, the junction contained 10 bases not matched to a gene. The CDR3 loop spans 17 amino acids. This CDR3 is CATSDSTGTGTYNEQFF. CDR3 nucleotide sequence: TGTGCCACCAGTGACTCTACCGGGACAGGGACTTACAATGAGCAGTTCTTC.

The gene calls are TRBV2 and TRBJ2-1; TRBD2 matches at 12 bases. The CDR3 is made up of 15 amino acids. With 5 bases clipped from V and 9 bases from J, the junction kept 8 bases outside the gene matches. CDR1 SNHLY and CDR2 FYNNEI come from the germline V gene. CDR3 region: CASSPTSGRISEQFF. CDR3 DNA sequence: TGTGCCAGCAGTCCGACTAGCGGGAGAATCAGTGAGCAGTTCTTC.

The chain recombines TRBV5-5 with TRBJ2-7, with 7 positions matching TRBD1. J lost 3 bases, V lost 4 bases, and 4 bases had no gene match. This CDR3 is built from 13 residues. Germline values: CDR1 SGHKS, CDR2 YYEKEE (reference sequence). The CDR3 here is CASSLTGIYEQYF. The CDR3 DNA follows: TGTGCCAGCAGCCTGACAGGGATCTACGAGCAGTACTTC.

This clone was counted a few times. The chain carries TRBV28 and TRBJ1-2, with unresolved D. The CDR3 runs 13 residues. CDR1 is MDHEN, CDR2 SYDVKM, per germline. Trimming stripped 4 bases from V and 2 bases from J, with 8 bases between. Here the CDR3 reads CASSSTGNYGYTF. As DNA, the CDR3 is TGTGCCAGCAGTTCGACGGGAAACTATGGCTACACCTTC.